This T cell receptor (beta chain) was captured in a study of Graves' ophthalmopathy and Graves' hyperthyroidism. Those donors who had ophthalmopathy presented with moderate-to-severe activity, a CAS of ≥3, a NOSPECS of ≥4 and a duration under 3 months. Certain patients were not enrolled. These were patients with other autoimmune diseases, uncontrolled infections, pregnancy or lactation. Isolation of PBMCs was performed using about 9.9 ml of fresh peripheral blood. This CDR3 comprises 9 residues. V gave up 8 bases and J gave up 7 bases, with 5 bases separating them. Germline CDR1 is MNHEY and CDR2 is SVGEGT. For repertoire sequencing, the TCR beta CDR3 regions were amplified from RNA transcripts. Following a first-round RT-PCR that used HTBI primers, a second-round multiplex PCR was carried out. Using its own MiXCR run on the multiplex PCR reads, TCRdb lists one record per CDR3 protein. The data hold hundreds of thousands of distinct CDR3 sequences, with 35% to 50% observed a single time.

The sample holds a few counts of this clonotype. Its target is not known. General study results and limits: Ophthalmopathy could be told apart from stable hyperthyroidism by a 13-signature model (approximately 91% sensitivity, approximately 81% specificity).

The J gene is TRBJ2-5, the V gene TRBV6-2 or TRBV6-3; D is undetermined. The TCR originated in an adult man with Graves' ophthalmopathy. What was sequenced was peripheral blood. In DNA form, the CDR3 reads TGTGCCAGCGGGCGGACCCAGTACTTC. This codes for CASGRTQYF.